Described below is a single T cell receptor (beta chain) sequence and its context. The target antigen is unknown. The CDR3 runs to 15 residues. Germline V gives CDR1 MNHNY, CDR2 SVGAGI (reference sequence). V lost 2 bases and J lost 6; bases outside the gene matches: 8. Next came a second PCR, run for about 7 to 12 cycles, which used a sample-barcoded 5' primer along with a J-beta primer mix. TCRdb called the 5' RACE reads again in MiXCR, with one record for every CDR3 protein. This table holds hundreds of thousands of distinct CDR3 sequences, around half found once. The data stem from a study of blood T cells in healthy people across ages. Study-wide points: Strong correlation was found linking TCR beta diversity to naive T cell percentage.

Sequencing was carried out using blood. V gene TRBV6-6 combines with J gene TRBJ2-3; 7 bases are shared with TRBD1. The clonotype comes from a man older than 75 in good health. For the CDR3, the DNA is TGTGCCAGCAGTTACCGGGACAGCCTCAGGGATACGCAGTATTTT. This encodes CASSYRDSLRDTQYF.